This entry lists 29 T cell receptor beta chains sequenced from one sample in a study of T-cell reconstitution after alpha-beta-depleted transplantation in children. Preparation of the TCRbeta library involved a method that used unique molecular identifiers. TCRdb re-called the PCR reads through MiXCR, storing one row per CDR3 protein. The top ten clones hold about 9.4% of a sample with more than 250,000 distinct CDR3 sequences, more than 9% of them seen once. This specimen was PBMCs from the stem cell graft donor, taken from the stem cell graft. The origin of the receptors is a human donor who donated a stem cell graft to a child with SCID.

This clonotype was found a few times. The J gene is TRBJ1-1, the V gene TRBV27; 8 positions match TRBD1. J lost 4 bases, V lost 7 bases, and 5 bases had no gene match. The germline CDR1 and CDR2 sequences are MNHEY and SMNVEV (reference sequence). The CDR3 is 13 amino acids. The CDR3 reads CASIRTGGTEAFF. The CDR3 DNA is TGTGCCAGCATTAGAACAGGGGGCACTGAAGCTTTCTTT.

The rearrangement joins TRBV9 to TRBJ2-1, with 14 positions matching TRBD2. The CDR3 consists of 18 residues. Trimming removed 0 bases from V and 5 bases from J; junction bases left unmatched: 7. Per germline, CDR1 SGDLS and CDR2 YYNGEE. CDR3 nucleotides: TGTGCCAGCAGCGTAGTGGGACTAGCGGGGGAGGCCGACAATGAGCAGTTCTTC. It is translated as CASSVVGLAGEADNEQFF.

The chain links TRBV4-1 to TRBJ2-2; D is undetermined. The CDR3 is made up of 15 amino acids. Germline values: CDR1 MGHRA, CDR2 YSYEKL. Trimming left V 1 base short and J 1 base short, with 7 bases between. The CDR3 loop is CASSQVRQNTGELFF. As DNA, the CDR3 is TGCGCCAGCAGCCAAGTCCGCCAGAACACCGGGGAGCTGTTTTTT.

This clonotype was counted a single time. The J gene is TRBJ2-7, the V gene TRBV5-1; 7 bases align to TRBD1. The V gene end was trimmed by 2 bases and the J gene end by 1 base; junction bases not matched to a gene: 6. CDR1 is SGHRS and CDR2 is YFSETQ in the germline V gene. The CDR3 is 15 residues long. CDR3 amino acids: CASSFGAGGSYEQYF. CDR3 in DNA: TGCGCCAGCAGCTTCGGGGCAGGGGGTTCCTACGAGCAGTACTTC.

V usage is TRBV25-1 and J usage is TRBJ2-7; no firm D call. This CDR3 region has 12 residues. The V and J ends lost 4 bases and 6 bases respectively, with 10 bases between them. Germline V gene sequence: CDR1 MGHDK, CDR2 SYGVNS. The CDR3 loop reads CASSGNSGEQYF. The CDR3, as DNA: TGTGCCAGCAGTGGGAACAGTGGCGAGCAGTACTTC.

This clonotype was seen a handful of times. The chain joins TRBV20-1 to TRBJ2-1; D is unclear. Per germline, CDR1 DFQATT and CDR2 SNEGSKA (reference sequence). With 6 bases removed from V and 1 base from J, the gap between germline ends came to 13 bases. CDR3 length: 14 amino acids. DNA for the CDR3: TGCAGTGCCGTGGATCTCGGGTCCTACAATGAGCAGTTCTTC. Its translation: CSAVDLGSYNEQFF.

CDR3 region: CSTYGEHGYTF. DNA for the CDR3: TGCAGCACTTACGGGGAGCATGGCTACACCTTC. This chain uses TRBV29-1 with TRBJ1-2; D gene uncertain. The length of the CDR3 is 11 residues. Germline CDR1 is SQVTM and CDR2 is ANQGSEA. Between the trimmed V and J ends, which lost 8 bases and 6 bases, there was a span of 13 bases.

J is TRBJ2-3 and V is TRBV9, with D perhaps TRBD1 (5 bases). Germline lookup yields CDR1 SGDLS and CDR2 YYNGEE. The CDR3 contains 15 residues. V was cut by 0 bases and J by 2 bases, with 10 bases left in between. The CDR3 spells CASSVAGIHTDTQYF. In DNA form, the CDR3 reads TGTGCCAGCAGCGTAGCAGGGATTCACACAGATACGCAGTATTTT.

The chain recombines TRBV5-5 with TRBJ2-3; D uncertain. CDR3 length: 15 amino acids. Germline CDR1 is SGHKS and CDR2 is YYEKEE (reference sequence). Trimming stripped 0 bases from V and 6 bases from J, with 14 bases between. CDR3 bases: TGTGCCAGCAGCTTGGTGCGACTGGAAATGGATACGCAGTATTTT. Translating gives CASSLVRLEMDTQYF.

This clonotype was observed many times. The chain employs TRBV5-6 and TRBJ1-4; 8 nucleotides line up with TRBD1. Trimming cost V 1 base and J 7 bases; bases outside gene matches: 3. Germline CDR1 SGHDT, CDR2 YYEEEE. The CDR3 extends over 14 amino acids. The CDR3, as DNA: TGTGCCAGCAGCTTGACAGGGGGAAGTGAAAAACTGTTTTTT. Protein product: CASSLTGGSEKLFF.

V and J are TRBV5-1 and TRBJ2-5, with 8 positions matching TRBD1. The CDR3 covers 14 residues. The germline gives CDR1 SGHRS, CDR2 YFSETQ. V gave up 5 bases and J gave up 5 bases; unmatched junction bases: 8. CDR3 DNA: TGCGCCAGCAGGCCGGACAGGGTAGCCGAGACCCAGTACTTC. Translation gives CASRPDRVAETQYF.

There are many counts of this clonotype. V is TRBV18 and J is TRBJ2-7; perhaps TRBD2 as D (5 bases). Trimming left V 1 base short and J 2 bases short, with 9 bases between. This CDR3 is built from 14 residues. CDR1 is KGHSH, CDR2 LQKENI, per germline. DNA for the CDR3: TGTGCCAGCTCACCACGTCGAGGGACCTACGAGCAGTACTTC. As protein: CASSPRRGTYEQYF. The full variable domain, rest sourced from reference TRBV18 and TRBJ2-7, is NAGVMQNPRHLVRRRGQEARLRCSPMKGHSHVYWYRQLPEEGLKFMVYLQKENIIDESGMPKERFSAEFPKEGPSILRIQQVVRGDSAAYFCASSPRRGTYEQYFGPGTRLTVT.

This clonotype has just a few counts. J is TRBJ2-7 and V is TRBV14, with 10 nucleotides matching TRBD1. CDR1 is SGHDN and CDR2 is FVKESK in the germline V gene. V lost 2 bases, J lost 5 bases, and 3 bases stayed unmatched. The CDR3 has 14 amino acids. This CDR3 is CASSQRDRGHEQYF. DNA of the CDR3: TGTGCCAGCAGCCAACGGGACAGGGGCCACGAGCAGTACTTC. The full variable domain, with the rest looked up from reference TRBV14 and TRBJ2-7, is EAGVTQFPSHSVIEKGQTVTLRCDPISGHDNLYWYRRVMGKEIKFLLHFVKESKQDESGMPNNRFLAERTGGTYSTLKVQPAELEDSGVYFCASSQRDRGHEQYFGPGTRLTVT.

This rearrangement joins TRBV9 to TRBJ2-1, with D possibly TRBD2 on 7 matching bases. This CDR3 has 15 residues. V was clipped by 0 bases and J by 6 bases, with 13 bases between them. Germline values: CDR1 SGDLS, CDR2 YYNGEE. CDR3 protein: CASSVGVGGLNEQFF. The DNA of the CDR3 is TGTGCCAGCAGCGTAGGGGTGGGGGGGCTCAATGAGCAGTTCTTC.

The rearrangement uses TRBV20-1 and TRBJ2-3; 8 bases line up with TRBD1. The V gene's germline CDR1 is DFQATT and CDR2 SNEGSKA (reference sequence). The CDR3 loop spans 15 amino acids. J lost 1 base, V lost 3 bases, and 6 bases had no gene match. The CDR3 loop is CSASHGQGGTDTQYF. DNA for the CDR3: TGCAGTGCTAGCCACGGACAGGGCGGCACAGATACGCAGTATTTT.

Only a few counts were recorded for this clonotype. V and J are TRBV14 and TRBJ2-5; D ambiguous. The V end was cut by 0 bases, the J end by 6 bases, with 17 bases between. The CDR3 consists of 16 residues. Per germline, CDR1 SGHDN and CDR2 FVKESK. CDR3 protein: CASSQDPVNLGQTQYF. The CDR3, as DNA: TGTGCCAGCAGCCAAGATCCGGTAAACCTCGGACAGACCCAGTACTTC. Variable domain in full (rest from reference TRBV14 and TRBJ2-5): EAGVTQFPSHSVIEKGQTVTLRCDPISGHDNLYWYRRVMGKEIKFLLHFVKESKQDESGMPNNRFLAERTGGTYSTLKVQPAELEDSGVYFCASSQDPVNLGQTQYFGPGTRLLVL.

This clonotype was found many times. The V call is TRBV19, the J call TRBJ1-1; D might be TRBD1 (5 bases). The CDR3 spans 14 residues. With 5 bases removed from V and 1 base from J, the gap between germline ends came to 11 bases. Germline V lookup: CDR1 LNHDA, CDR2 SQIVND (reference sequence). DNA for the CDR3: TGTGCCAGTAGTCTGCAGGGATGGAACACTGAAGCTTTCTTT. Amino acid sequence: CASSLQGWNTEAFF.

V and J are TRBV7-9 and TRBJ2-3; 7 bases line up with TRBD2. The germline V gene has CDR1 SEHNR and CDR2 FQNEAQ (reference sequence). This CDR3 is built from 15 residues. The trim removed 5 bases at V and 3 bases at J, leaving 8 bases unmatched. CDR3 in DNA: TGTGCCAGCAGCACCACGGGGGGTAGGACAGATACGCAGTATTTT. Encoded protein: CASSTTGGRTDTQYF.

The table lists this clonotype with a few counts. The J gene is TRBJ1-3, the V gene TRBV5-1; the D is unclear. V was shortened by 0 bases and J by 11 bases, with 18 bases between the two germline ends. Germline CDR1 SGHRS, CDR2 YFSETQ. The CDR3 has 15 amino acids. As DNA, the CDR3 is TGCGCCAGCAGCTTGGCGGGTTTGGGAGATACCTCCATATATTTT. Protein product: CASSLAGLGDTSIYF.

The table lists this clonotype with many counts. V and J are TRBV27 and TRBJ1-5, with 7 nucleotides matching TRBD1. Germline CDR1 MNHEY, CDR2 SMNVEV (reference sequence). The CDR3 runs to 15 residues. Losses at the gene ends were 3 bases for V and 3 bases for J; bases not matched to a gene: 5. The CDR3 bases are TGTGCCAGCAGTTTGGTAGGGGGCCCCAATCAGCCCCAGCATTTT. Translating it yields CASSLVGGPNQPQHF.

This clonotype has a count of ten or more. The rearrangement uses TRBV5-1 and TRBJ2-7; D gene ambiguous. This CDR3 comprises 14 residues. CDR1 SGHRS and CDR2 YFSETQ come from the germline V gene. Trimming stripped 0 bases from V and 1 base from J, with 8 bases between. The CDR3 loop reads CASSLGAGSYEQYF. CDR3 bases: TGCGCCAGCAGCTTGGGTGCAGGATCCTACGAGCAGTACTTC.

The J gene is TRBJ2-5, the V gene TRBV15; D gene ambiguous. The CDR3 is made up of 15 amino acids. V gave up 0 bases and J gave up 5 bases, with 13 bases separating them. Germline V gives CDR1 LNHNV, CDR2 YYDKDF (reference sequence). CDR3 sequence (DNA): TGTGCCACCAGCAGAGATTTGGGATCCTGGGAGACCCAGTACTTC. Translating gives CATSRDLGSWETQYF.

V and J are TRBV7-9 and TRBJ1-2; 9 nucleotides align to TRBD1. This CDR3 contains 16 residues. With 5 bases clipped from V and 1 base from J, the junction kept 8 bases outside the gene matches. Germline-derived CDR1 and CDR2 are SEHNR and FQNEAQ (reference sequence). CDR3 amino acids: CASSIKTGGLNYGYTF. CDR3 DNA: TGTGCCAGCAGCATTAAGACAGGGGGGCTTAACTATGGCTACACCTTC.

The table lists this clonotype with a few counts. The DNA of the CDR3 is TGCGCCAGCAGCTTGAGCTTTAATGGCTACACCTTC. Residues: CASSLSFNGYTF. The rearrangement links TRBV5-1 to TRBJ1-2; unclear D gene. This CDR3 spans 12 amino acids. V was cut by 1 base and J by 6 bases, with 7 bases left in between. CDR1 and CDR2 (germline): SGHRS, YFSETQ.

There are many counts of this clonotype. This chain joins TRBV11-1 and TRBJ2-1; D possibly matches TRBD1 or TRBD2 (6 bases each). The CDR3 runs to 18 residues. Germline values: CDR1 SGHAT, CDR2 FQDESV (reference sequence). Trimming shortened V by 5 bases and J by 3 bases, and 23 bases separated the two germline ends. CDR3 nucleotides: TGTGCCAGCAGCAAACTGACAGGAGGGGACCAGGGCTACAATGAGCAGTTCTTC. Translating gives CASSKLTGGDQGYNEQFF.

This clonotype came up a few times. The genes are TRBV5-1 and TRBJ1-1, with 10 bases identical to TRBD1. Germline-derived CDR1 and CDR2 are SGHRS and YFSETQ. J gave up 0 bases and V 3 bases, and 2 bases lay outside the gene matches. There are 15 residues in the CDR3. The CDR3 nucleotides read TGCGCCAGCAGCTGGGGACAGGGGATGAACACTGAAGCTTTCTTT. Translation gives CASSWGQGMNTEAFF.

Only a few counts were recorded for this clonotype. The chain links TRBV6-1 to TRBJ1-5; D is ambiguous. The CDR3 consists of 15 residues. Trimming took off 6 bases at V and 0 bases at J, with 12 bases between the two ends. Germline assignment: CDR1 MNHNS and CDR2 SASEGT. As DNA, the CDR3 is TGTGCCAGCAGGGACGACAAGTATAGCAATCAGCCCCAGCATTTT. Translating gives CASRDDKYSNQPQHF.

This clonotype was seen only a few times. The genes are TRBV27 and TRBJ2-7; 8 bases map to TRBD1. J lost 3 bases, V lost 6 bases, and 10 bases had no gene match. Germline values: CDR1 MNHEY, CDR2 SMNVEV (reference sequence). The CDR3 is 15 residues long. CDR3 loop: CASSFLGTGNYEQYF. CDR3 DNA: TGTGCCAGCAGCTTTTTAGGGACAGGCAACTACGAGCAGTACTTC.

The chain links TRBV7-9 to TRBJ1-4; D is ambiguous. Between the trimmed V and J ends, which lost 5 bases and 0 bases, there was a span of 10 bases. Germline V gene lookup returns CDR1 SEHNR and CDR2 FQNEAQ (reference sequence). The CDR3 runs to 15 residues. CDR3 in amino acids: CASSAYTATNEKLFF. The CDR3 bases are TGTGCCAGCAGCGCCTACACCGCAACTAATGAAAAACTGTTTTTT.